This paragraph reports one T cell receptor (beta chain). The data were obtained in a study of T cells after somatic rescue of genetic block. Sequencing used immunoSEQ multiplex PCR; TCRdb keeps in-frame clones, though not all of them. Of roughly 7,000 clones listed, 70% to 90% were seen once; the top ten hold roughly 24%. This receptor was taken from a boy younger than 18. Sequences were obtained from peripheral blood mononuclear cells (PBMCs).

CDR3 in amino acids: CASSLGMGERGFRTDTQYF. The DNA for the CDR3 is TGTGCCAGCAGCTTGGGGATGGGGGAGAGGGGATTCCGCACAGATACGCAGTATTTT. The chain has TRBV7-9 and TRBJ2-3; D might be TRBD1 or TRBD2, each matching 5 bases. The germline gives CDR1 SEHNR, CDR2 FQNEAQ (reference sequence). Deletions cut 3 bases from V and 1 base from J, with 23 bases between. The length of the CDR3 is 19 residues.